This TCR beta chain was found in a study of tumor and adjacent non-tumor tissue in lung cancer. Study details: The cohort had under 15 adenocarcinoma, a couple of squamous cell and 1 small cell patients. Study outcomes and limitations: Tumor tissue had significantly higher TCR diversity than normal lung.

Details on this clonotype: Its target is unknown. Relative to the germline gene, one junction end is altered; a read error may explain this.

A modified ARM-PCR protocol with three rounds of nested PCR amplified TCRbeta. TCRdb re-derived calls from the multiplex PCR reads in MiXCR, one entry per CDR3 protein. The table shows roughly 93,000 distinct CDR3 sequences, with about 70% occurring only once. RNA was extracted from bulk tissue without any cell sorting. This CDR3 comprises 19 residues. Germline V lookup: CDR1 LGHNA, CDR2 YNFKEQ. The rearrangement links TRBV4-2 to TRBJ2-4, with 7 bases identical to TRBD2. Sequenced material: lung tumor tissue. The sequence derives from a man aged 55 to 70 with non-small cell lung cancer. The CDR3 is CASSQARASGSLAKNIQYF. CDR3 nucleotide sequence: TGTGCCAGCAGCCAAGCGCGGGCTAGCGGATCGTTGGCCAAAAACATTCAATACTTC.